These 27 T cell receptor beta chains were all obtained from the same sample, sequenced in a study of T cell changes during pregnancy in multiple sclerosis. Assay: immunoSEQ multiplex PCR; the TCRdb copy retains only in-frame clones and omits some. Of some 28,000 clones detected, around nine tenths appear once; the ten largest clones hold around 0.59%. Sample: CD4+ T cells from peripheral blood mononuclear cells, taken in the first trimester of pregnancy. The source of these receptors is a female donor in good health, enrolled as a control in a pregnancy study.

The chain joins TRBV10-3 to TRBJ1-1, with a possible D match to TRBD1 (5 bases). The CDR3 runs to 15 residues. Trimming stripped 0 bases from V and 4 bases from J, with 12 bases between. The V gene's germline CDR1 is ENHRY and CDR2 SYGVKD. This CDR3 is CAISESAGRGTEAFF. CDR3 in DNA: TGTGCCATCAGTGAGTCAGCGGGGAGGGGCACTGAAGCTTTCTTT.

The chain's CDR3 is CASSFRTVPYTQYF. The CDR3 DNA sequence: TGCGCCAGCAGCTTCCGGACAGTCCCTTATACGCAGTATTTT. The chain employs TRBV5-1 and TRBJ2-3, with a tentative D call TRBD1 (6 bases). The V and J ends lost 2 bases and 7 bases respectively, with 14 bases between them. The germline V gene has CDR1 SGHRS and CDR2 YFSETQ. The CDR3 extends over 14 amino acids. Full variable domain (remainder filled in from reference TRBV5-1 and TRBJ2-3): KAGVTQTPRYLIKTRGQQVTLSCSPISGHRSVSWYQQTPGQGLQFLFEYFSETQRNKGNFPGRFSGRQFSNSRSEMNVSTLELGDSALYLCASSFRTVPYTQYFGPGTRLTVL.

V and J are TRBV5-1 and TRBJ1-2; 11 bases fit TRBD1. The CDR3 sequence is 15 residues long. Germline assignment: CDR1 SGHRS and CDR2 YFSETQ. The trim removed 0 bases at V and 6 bases at J, leaving 4 bases unmatched. The CDR3 DNA reads as TGCGCCAGCAGCTTGGGGACAGGGGGCGAAAATGGCTACACCTTC. Its translation is CASSLGTGGENGYTF.

This clone was seen only a few times. The chain employs TRBV11-2 and TRBJ1-1, with D maybe TRBD1 (5 bases). The CDR3 consists of 14 residues. Germline-derived CDR1 and CDR2 are SGHAT and FQNNGV. V shed 4 bases and J shed 3 bases, with 12 bases lying between them. The CDR3 is CASSWDGGDTEAFF. DNA of the CDR3: TGTGCCAGCAGCTGGGACGGAGGGGACACTGAAGCTTTCTTT.

The chain employs TRBV11-2 and TRBJ2-7; a possible D gene is TRBD1 (6 bases). Germline V gives CDR1 SGHAT, CDR2 FQNNGV. This CDR3 comprises 16 residues. Trimming cost V 1 base and J 3 bases, with 16 bases left between them. The CDR3 protein is CASSLARDTVYYEQYF. Here the CDR3 DNA reads TGTGCCAGCAGCTTAGCCCGGGACACCGTTTACTACGAGCAGTACTTC.

This chain uses TRBV6-1 with TRBJ1-4; D ambiguous. The CDR3 has 14 residues. The V end lost 6 bases, the J end lost 3 bases, and 11 bases lay between the germline ends. Per germline, CDR1 MNHNS and CDR2 SASEGT. The CDR3 DNA follows: TGTGCCAGCAGCGCTGGGCCACCTAATGAAAAACTGTTTTTT. It codes for CASSAGPPNEKLFF.

The rearrangement joins TRBV21-1 to TRBJ1-5. TRBV21-1 is described as a pseudogene. CDR3 length: 14 residues. CDR3 region: CASRGGGRNQPQHF. CDR3 sequence (DNA): TGTGCCAGCAGGGGTGGGGGGAGGAATCAGCCCCAGCATTTT.

The V and J genes are TRBV10-3 and TRBJ1-5; D not resolved. Germline assignment: CDR1 ENHRY and CDR2 SYGVKD. The CDR3 length is 16 residues. The V and J ends lost 3 bases and 2 bases respectively, with 14 bases between them. CDR3 amino acids: CAISDRGDRRNQPQHF. DNA of the CDR3: TGTGCCATCAGTGATCGAGGTGATAGGCGCAATCAGCCCCAGCATTTT.

The chain recombines TRBV2 with TRBJ2-5; D not certain. Germline CDR1 and CDR2: SNHLY and FYNNEI. The CDR3 has 14 residues. V was cut by 0 bases and J by 2 bases, with 7 bases left in between. The CDR3 loop is CASSEATLQETQYF. The CDR3 nucleotides read TGTGCCAGCAGTGAAGCAACACTACAAGAGACCCAGTACTTC. The entire variable domain, with the rest obtained from reference TRBV2 and TRBJ2-5, is as follows: EPEVTQTPSHQVTQMGQEVILRCVPISNHLYFYWYRQILGQKVEFLVSFYNNEISEKSEIFDDQFSVERPDGSNFTLKIRSTKLEDSAMYFCASSEATLQETQYFGPGTRLLVL.

The chain employs TRBV2 and TRBJ1-4; 10 bases map to TRBD1. Germline V gives CDR1 SNHLY, CDR2 FYNNEI. Losses at the gene ends were 5 bases for V and 5 bases for J; bases not matched to a gene: 2. The CDR3 is 14 residues long. CDR3 bases: TGTGCCAGCAGTCAGGGACAGGGGAATGAAAAACTGTTTTTT. It specifies CASSQGQGNEKLFF. Filled out from reference TRBV2 and TRBJ1-4, the complete variable domain reads EPEVTQTPSHQVTQMGQEVILRCVPISNHLYFYWYRQILGQKVEFLVSFYNNEISEKSEIFDDQFSVERPDGSNFTLKIRSTKLEDSAMYFCASSQGQGNEKLFFGSGTQLSVL.

The V gene is TRBV28, the J gene TRBJ1-5, with 7 bases aligning to TRBD1. The CDR3 has 14 residues. The V and J ends lost 6 bases and 2 bases, in that order; junction bases with no gene match: 4. CDR1 is MDHEN and CDR2 is SYDVKM in the germline V gene. The CDR3 sequence: CASSPGTGNQPQHF. CDR3 coding DNA: TGTGCCAGCAGCCCGGGGACAGGCAATCAGCCCCAGCATTTT.

V gene TRBV7-8 combines with J gene TRBJ2-3, with D hard to call. This CDR3 contains 15 residues. In germline, CDR1 is SGHVS, CDR2 FQNEAQ. Trimming took 1 base from V and 0 from J, leaving 8 bases between them. The CDR3: CASSLGEASTDTQYF. The CDR3 DNA reads TGTGCCAGCAGCTTAGGAGAGGCTAGCACAGATACGCAGTATTTT.

This chain links TRBV7-2 with TRBJ2-5, with D possibly TRBD1 on 6 matching bases. The V and J ends lost 5 bases and 1 base respectively, with 11 bases between them. This CDR3 is 14 amino acids long. Germline V gene data show CDR1 as SGHTA and CDR2 as FQGNSA. This chain's CDR3 is CASSNRDIQETQYF. The CDR3 coding sequence is TGTGCCAGCAGCAACAGGGACATCCAAGAGACCCAGTACTTC.

The chain recombines TRBV29-1 with TRBJ1-2, with TRBD1 matching over 8 bases. The CDR3 loop spans 12 amino acids. Per the germline V gene, CDR1 is SQVTM and CDR2 is ANQGSEA. With 6 bases clipped from V and 7 bases from J, the junction kept 7 bases outside the gene matches. The CDR3 sequence is CSVDRGIGGYTF. DNA of the CDR3: TGCAGCGTCGACAGGGGCATCGGTGGCTACACCTTC.

This chain connects TRBV6-1 to TRBJ2-2; 7 positions match TRBD2. CDR3 length: 14 residues. The V gene's germline CDR1 is MNHNS and CDR2 SASEGT. J gave up 6 bases and V 8 bases, and 9 bases lay outside the gene matches. In DNA, the CDR3 is TGTGCCAGCGGTCCCGGGGGGATGGCCGGGGAGCTGTTTTTT. Protein product: CASGPGGMAGELFF.

This chain uses TRBV6-1 with TRBJ2-4; 10 nucleotides line up with TRBD1. The CDR3 sequence is 14 residues long. Trimming took 4 bases from V and 4 from J; bases not matched to a gene: 1. Germline assignment: CDR1 MNHNS and CDR2 SASEGT. CDR3 in DNA: TGTGCCAGCAGTGGGACAGGGGGTAAAAACATTCAGTACTTC. Translating it yields CASSGTGGKNIQYF.

The V and J genes are TRBV15 and TRBJ1-2; maybe TRBD1 (6 bases). The CDR3 is 14 residues long. Germline values: CDR1 LNHNV, CDR2 YYDKDF (reference sequence). Trimming cost V 0 bases and J 7 bases, with 12 bases left between them. CDR3 in amino acids: CATSRDEGQPGYTF. In DNA form, the CDR3 reads TGTGCCACCAGCAGAGATGAAGGACAGCCTGGCTACACCTTC.

This clone was picked up one time. This chain connects TRBV19 to TRBJ2-2; possible D gene TRBD2, 5 bases. The CDR3 is made up of 16 amino acids. Germline V gives CDR1 LNHDA, CDR2 SQIVND (reference sequence). V lost 7 bases to trimming and J lost 0 bases, with 15 bases between them. This CDR3 reads CASKLDSATNTGELFF. The CDR3 DNA is TGTGCCAGTAAGTTGGATAGCGCGACGAACACCGGGGAGCTGTTTTTT.

V usage is TRBV5-4 and J usage is TRBJ2-5; D not resolved. Germline loops: CDR1 SGHNT, CDR2 YYREEE (reference sequence). V was shortened by 2 bases and J by 3 bases, with 5 bases between the two germline ends. CDR3 length equals 12 residues. The CDR3 reads CASSFPKETQYF. The CDR3 nucleotides are TGTGCCAGCAGCTTTCCAAAAGAGACCCAGTACTTC.

The rearrangement uses TRBV9 and TRBJ2-5, with D possibly being TRBD2 (5 bases). Germline V gives CDR1 SGDLS, CDR2 YYNGEE. The CDR3 totals 13 residues. V lost 0 bases and J lost 4, with 7 bases in between. CDR3 sequence reads: CASSVGTRETQYF. The CDR3 DNA follows: TGTGCCAGCAGCGTAGGGACTCGAGAGACCCAGTACTTC. The whole variable domain, remainder taken from reference TRBV9 and TRBJ2-5, is DSGVTQTPKHLITATGQRVTLRCSPRSGDLSVYWYQQSLDQGLQFLIQYYNGEERAKGNILERFSAQQFPDLHSELNLSSLELGDSALYFCASSVGTRETQYFGPGTRLLVL.

The sample holds one count of this clone. The chain recombines TRBV5-4 with TRBJ2-2, with D perhaps TRBD1 (6 bases). The CDR3 spans 15 residues. Per the germline V gene, CDR1 is SGHNT and CDR2 is YYREEE (reference sequence). V was clipped by 0 bases and J by 1 base, with 7 bases between them. CDR3 amino acids: CASSLGRGNTGELFF. CDR3 nucleotide sequence: TGTGCCAGCAGCTTGGGCAGGGGGAACACCGGGGAGCTGTTTTTT.

A single count supports this clone. This chain uses TRBV2 with TRBJ1-4; 7 bases fit TRBD1. Germline loops: CDR1 SNHLY, CDR2 FYNNEI. J was trimmed by 8 bases and V by 6 bases; bases with no gene match: 9. The CDR3 spans 14 residues. In nucleotides, the CDR3 is TGTGCCAGCAGCCCCGAACAGGGGAACGAAAAACTGTTTTTT. Translation gives CASSPEQGNEKLFF.

The J gene is TRBJ2-1, the V gene TRBV10-3, with D perhaps TRBD2 (5 bases). The CDR3 spans 14 residues. Trimming shortened V by 8 bases and J by 2 bases, and 13 bases separated the two germline ends. From germline, CDR1 is ENHRY and CDR2 SYGVKD. The CDR3 reads CAIRGDGTYNEQFF. The CDR3 region has the DNA TGTGCCATCCGGGGAGACGGAACCTACAATGAGCAGTTCTTC.

The chain is built from TRBV18 and TRBJ1-2; no clear D gene. This CDR3 is built from 14 residues. Germline V gene lookup returns CDR1 KGHSH and CDR2 LQKENI. V dropped 5 bases and J dropped 0 bases, with 10 bases sitting between them. Here the CDR3 reads CASSANRANYGYTF. The CDR3 DNA reads TGTGCCAGCTCAGCCAACCGAGCTAACTATGGCTACACCTTC.

V gene TRBV6-6 combines with J gene TRBJ2-1, with 8 bases matching TRBD1. The V and J ends lost 10 bases and 4 bases, in that order; junction bases with no gene match: 15. The CDR3 spans 16 residues. The germline V gene has CDR1 MNHNY and CDR2 SVGAGI (reference sequence). CDR3 residues: CATTDTGTGSYNEQFF. CDR3 sequence (DNA): TGTGCCACCACGGACACCGGGACAGGTTCTTACAATGAGCAGTTCTTC.

The chain combines TRBV18 with TRBJ2-6, with a tentative D call TRBD2 (5 bases). Germline values: CDR1 KGHSH, CDR2 LQKENI. The CDR3 sequence is 16 residues long. V lost 0 bases and J lost 0, with 6 bases in between. The chain's CDR3 is CASSPPGSSGANVLTF. In DNA form, the CDR3 reads TGTGCCAGCTCACCACCGGGGAGCTCTGGGGCCAACGTCCTGACTTTC.

This clone was counted a single time. V and J are TRBV30 and TRBJ2-3; D uncertain. Germline CDR1 and CDR2: GTSNPN and SVGIG (reference sequence). The CDR3 extends over 13 amino acids. V lost 4 bases, J lost 2 bases, and 10 bases lay in between. CDR3 protein: CAWTRLFTDTQYF. CDR3 nucleotides: TGTGCCTGGACTCGACTCTTCACAGATACGCAGTATTTT.